The source of this T cell receptor (beta chain) is a study of response to subunit inactivated influenza vaccine. Study-level results: The authors suggested that few new T cells are recruited per seasonal influenza vaccination.

TCRdb passed the RT-PCR reads through MiXCR, listing each CDR3 protein once. This table has hundreds of thousands of distinct CDR3 sequences, roughly 14% appearing once. The V end was cut by 3 bases, the J end by 0 bases, with 9 bases between. Germline-derived CDR1 and CDR2 are MNHNS and SASEGT. The CDR3 length is 16 residues. Concerning this clonotype itself: What it binds is not known.

Material: PBMCs from blood, obtained 12 days after vaccination. V is TRBV6-1 and J is TRBJ2-6; a possible D gene is TRBD1 (6 bases). This receptor was obtained from a man in his forties or fifties who received an inactivated influenza vaccine. The CDR3 DNA reads TGTGCCAGCAGTGACGTCAGGGGCTCTGGGGCCAACGTCCTGACTTTC. It encodes CASSDVRGSGANVLTF.